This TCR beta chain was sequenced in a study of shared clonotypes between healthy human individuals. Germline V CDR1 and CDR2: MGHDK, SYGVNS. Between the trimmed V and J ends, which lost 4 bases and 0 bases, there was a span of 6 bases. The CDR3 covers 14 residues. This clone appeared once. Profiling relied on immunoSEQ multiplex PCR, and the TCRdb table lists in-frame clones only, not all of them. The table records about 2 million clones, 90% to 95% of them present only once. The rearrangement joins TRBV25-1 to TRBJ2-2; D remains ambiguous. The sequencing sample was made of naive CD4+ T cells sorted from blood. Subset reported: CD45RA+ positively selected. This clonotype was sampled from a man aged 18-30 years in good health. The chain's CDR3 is CASSGRTNTGELFF. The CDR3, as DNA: TGTGCCAGCAGTGGCCGAACGAACACCGGGGAGCTGTTTTTT. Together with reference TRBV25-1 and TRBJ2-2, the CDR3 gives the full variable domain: EADIYQTPRYLVIGTGKKITLECSQTMGHDKMYWYQQDPGMELHLIHYSYGVNSTEKGDLSSESTVSRIRTEHFPLTLESARPSHTSQYLCASSGRTNTGELFFGEGSRLTVL.